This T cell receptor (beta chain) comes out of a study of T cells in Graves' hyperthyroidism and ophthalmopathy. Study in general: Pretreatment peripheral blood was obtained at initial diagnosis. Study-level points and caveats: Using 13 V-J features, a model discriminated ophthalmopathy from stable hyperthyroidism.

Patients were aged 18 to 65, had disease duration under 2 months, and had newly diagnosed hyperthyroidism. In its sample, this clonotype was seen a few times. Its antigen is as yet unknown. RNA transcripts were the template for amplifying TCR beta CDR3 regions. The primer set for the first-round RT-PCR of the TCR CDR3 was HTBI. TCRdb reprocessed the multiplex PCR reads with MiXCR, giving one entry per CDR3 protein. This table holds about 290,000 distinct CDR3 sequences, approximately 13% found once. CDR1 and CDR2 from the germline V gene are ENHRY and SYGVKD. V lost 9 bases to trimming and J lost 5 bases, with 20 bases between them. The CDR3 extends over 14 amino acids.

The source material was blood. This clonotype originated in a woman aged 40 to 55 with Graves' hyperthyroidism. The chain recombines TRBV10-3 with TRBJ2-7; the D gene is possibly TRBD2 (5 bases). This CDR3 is CAISLGDQRDEQYF. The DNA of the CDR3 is TGTGCCATATCACTAGGCGACCAAAGGGACGAGCAGTACTTC.